Listed below are T cell receptor beta chains from one sample, sequenced in a study of blood T cell repertoires in COVID-19. Method: immunoSEQ multiplex PCR; TCRdb's copy keeps in-frame clones and lacks some. Among fewer than 300,000 clones listed, over 70% were seen once. The sequenced material came from peripheral blood. The source is a man older than 75 with acute or convalescent COVID-19. Both conserved end residues are part of each CDR3. Fields, in order: J gene, D gene, clone size, V gene, CDR3 length, CDR3 DNA, CDR3 protein. A D gene is named only where the DNA matches it firmly. The listing skips clone size in some rows; elsewhere it reads once, few, many or a size class.

TRBJ2-2 | TRBD1 | . | TRBV27 | 16 | TGTGCCAGCAGTCTCGCCGGGACAGTGAACACCGGGGAGCTGTTTTTT | CASSLAGTVNTGELFF
TRBJ1-1 | TRBD1 | . | TRBV7-2 | 13 | TGTGCCAGCAGCCAGACCGTACAGGGGAAGGCTTTCTTT | CASSQTVQGKAFF
TRBJ1-4 | . | . | TRBV25-1 | 15 | TGTGCCAGCAGTGGATCAGGGGTGGGTAATGAAAAACTGTTTTTT | CASSGSGVGNEKLFF
TRBJ1-4 | . | . | TRBV3-1/TRBV3-2 | 14 | TGTGCCAGCAGCCAAGAGATCCAGGATGAAAAACTGTTTTTT | CASSQEIQDEKLFF
TRBJ1-5 | . | once | TRBV2 | 14 | TGTGCCAGCAGTGAACAGGGCCCCAATCAGCCCCAGCATTTT | CASSEQGPNQPQHF
TRBJ2-1 | . | once | TRBV5-1 | 15 | TGCGCCAGCAGCAAGACTAGAGGGCCCTACAATGAGCAGTTCTTC | CASSKTRGPYNEQFF
TRBJ1-3 | . | . | TRBV5-4 | 14 | TGTGCCAGCAGCTCTCAGGCCTCTGGAAACACCATATATTTT | CASSSQASGNTIYF
TRBJ1-2 | TRBD1 | once | TRBV19 | 15 | TGTGCCAGTAGTAAAGGACAGGTTTCTAACTATGGCTACACCTTC | CASSKGQVSNYGYTF
TRBJ2-3 | . | . | TRBV2 | 14 | TGTGCCAGCAGTGAATTCATGAGGGCAGATACGCAGTATTTT | CASSEFMRADTQYF
TRBJ2-2 | . | once | TRBV2 | 14 | TGTGCCAGCAGTGAGCGTCGGGAGACCGGGGAGCTGTTTTTT | CASSERRETGELFF
TRBJ2-7 | TRBD2 | . | TRBV19 | 14 | TGTGCCAGTAGTGTTACTAGCGGACCCTACGAGCAGTACTTC | CASSVTSGPYEQYF
TRBJ1-2 | TRBD1 | . | TRBV27 | 16 | TGTGCCAGCAGTTTCTCCCGGACAGGGGAAATTGGTGGCTACACCTTC | CASSFSRTGEIGGYTF
TRBJ2-5 | . | . | TRBV2 | 13 | TGTGCCAGTCGTCAGCGGTCCCAAGAGACCCAGTACTTC | CASRQRSQETQYF
TRBJ1-2 | . | . | TRBV12-3/TRBV12-4 | 11 | TGTGCCAGCAGTTTACGAGGTGGCTACACCTTC | CASSLRGGYTF
TRBJ1-2 | TRBD1 | few | TRBV6-2/TRBV6-3 | 16 | TGTGCCAGCAGTCCATACCCCGTTGACAGGGTTGGAGGCTACACCTTC | CASSPYPVDRVGGYTF
TRBJ1-4 | . | . | TRBV12-3/TRBV12-4 | 13 | TGTGCCAGCAGTTTTACAGCAAATGAAAAACTGTTTTTT | CASSFTANEKLFF
TRBJ1-5 | TRBD1 | . | TRBV28 | 12 | TGTGCCAGCAGTTTCCGAGGGGGCTCCTTGCATTTT | CASSFRGGSLHF
TRBJ2-1 | TRBD1 | few | TRBV18 | 15 | TGTGCCAGCTCACCAGGGGACAGGGACTACAATGAGCAGTTCTTC | CASSPGDRDYNEQFF
TRBJ2-3 | TRBD2 | . | TRBV4-1 | 15 | TGCGCCAGCAGCCAAGAAGGCGGGGGTGGAGATACGCAGTATTTT | CASSQEGGGGDTQYF
TRBJ2-7 | . | . | TRBV6-1 | 16 | TGTGCCAGCAGTGGAAAAACTACAGGCGCTACCTACGAGCAGTACTTC | CASSGKTTGATYEQYF
TRBJ2-7 | TRBD2 | . | TRBV2 | 15 | TGTGCCAGCAGTGAAGCGCTAGCGGGGGGCTTCGAGCAGTACTTC | CASSEALAGGFEQYF
TRBJ1-2 | TRBD1 | once | TRBV12-5 | 17 | TGTGCTAGTGGCCCCCAACAGGGGATGGAGGTCAAACATGGCTACACCTTC | CASGPQQGMEVKHGYTF
TRBJ2-2 | . | . | TRBV2 | 13 | TGTGCCAGCAGTGAAATATCGACCGGGGAGCTGTTTTTT | CASSEISTGELFF
TRBJ1-2 | . | . | TRBV5-6 | 13 | TGTGCCAGCAGTCTACGCGGGAACTATGGCTACACCTTC | CASSLRGNYGYTF
TRBJ1-2 | . | . | TRBV7-6 | 15 | TGTGCCAGCAGCTTAGATAATCAGGGTTTTCATGGCTACACCTTC | CASSLDNQGFHGYTF
TRBJ2-1 | . | . | TRBV2 | 16 | TGTGCCAGCATAGAAAGAGCGGTCGGCTCCTACAATGAGCAGTTCTTC | CASIERAVGSYNEQFF
TRBJ2-1 | . | . | TRBV7-9 | 14 | TGTGCCAGCAGCTCAGGACTATTTTTAAATGAGCAGTTCTTC | CASSSGLFLNEQFF
TRBJ2-1 | TRBD2 | . | TRBV30 | 11 | TGTGCCTGGAGTAGCGGGGGGGAGCAGTTCTTC | CAWSSGGEQFF
TRBJ2-7 | . | . | TRBV11-2 | 11 | TGTGCCAGCAGCCACAGCTACGAGCAGTACTTC | CASSHSYEQYF
TRBJ1-2 | . | few | TRBV19 | 12 | TGTGCCAGTACTCACTTAAGCTATGGCTACACCTTC | CASTHLSYGYTF
TRBJ2-4 | . | . | TRBV21-1 | 20 | TGTGCCACCGAGAGTGGGGCCCGGAGTGGGCTTACTCTAGCCAAAAACATTCAGTACTTC | CATESGARSGLTLAKNIQYF
TRBJ1-5 | TRBD1 | once | TRBV5-1 | 15 | TGCGCCAGCAGCTCCGGGACAGGGAACAATCAGCCCCAGCATTTT | CASSSGTGNNQPQHF
TRBJ2-5 | . | . | TRBV18 | 13 | TGTGCCAGCTCACCAGGCGGCCAAGAGACCCAGTACTTC | CASSPGGQETQYF
TRBJ2-5 | . | . | TRBV11-2 | 16 | TGTGCCAGCAGCTTAGTTACCCAGGGGGGTCTAGAGACCCAGTACTTC | CASSLVTQGGLETQYF
TRBJ1-2 | . | . | TRBV12-3/TRBV12-4 | 9 | TGTGCCAGCGGCGGTGGCTACACCTTC | CASGGGYTF
TRBJ1-5 | . | . | TRBV2 | 16 | TGTGCCAGCAATACGACTGTTCTAAGCTCCAATCAGCCCCAGCATTTT | CASNTTVLSSNQPQHF
TRBJ1-1 | TRBD1 | . | TRBV18 | 16 | TGTGCCAGCTCACCCCCATTGACGACAGGGAGGACTGAAGCTTTCTTT | CASSPPLTTGRTEAFF
TRBJ1-1 | . | few | TRBV29-1 | 10 | TGCAGCGTTGTAACAACTGAAGCTTTCTTT | CSVVTTEAFF
TRBJ2-7 | TRBD2 | . | TRBV28 | 13 | TGTGCCAGCAGCTTAGCGGGGGGGTACGAGCAGTACTTC | CASSLAGGYEQYF
TRBJ2-4 | TRBD1 | few | TRBV5-6 | 16 | TGTGCCAGCAGCAGGGGGACAGGGGAGGCCAAAAACATTCAGTACTTC | CASSRGTGEAKNIQYF
TRBJ2-7 | . | . | TRBV5-1 | 15 | TGCGCCAGCAGCTTGGGGCCTAGCGCGGCCTACGAGCAGTACTTC | CASSLGPSAAYEQYF
TRBJ2-4 | . | . | TRBV3-1/TRBV3-2 | 14 | TGTGCCAGCAGCCAGCGGGGTTCCAAAAACATTCAGTACTTC | CASSQRGSKNIQYF
TRBJ1-3 | . | few | TRBV18 | 15 | TGTGCCAGCTCACCAGCGATAGAATCTGGAAACACCATATATTTT | CASSPAIESGNTIYF
TRBJ1-1 | . | . | TRBV24-1 | 13 | TGTGCCACCAGTGGGCGGGGAGGATTGAAAGCTTTCTTT | CATSGRGGLKAFF
TRBJ2-1 | . | . | TRBV19 | 12 | TGTGCCAGTAGTACCCAGCGGAATGAGCAGTTCTTC | CASSTQRNEQFF
TRBJ2-5 | TRBD2 | . | TRBV11-2 | 13 | TGTGCCAGCAGCCCAAGCACGGGGGGGACCCAGTACTTC | CASSPSTGGTQYF
TRBJ2-7 | TRBD1 | . | TRBV5-1 | 15 | TGCGCCAGCAGCTTCCGGGACAGTTTTTCTTACGAGCAGTACTTC | CASSFRDSFSYEQYF
TRBJ2-5 | . | . | TRBV2 | 15 | TGTGCCAGCAGTGAAATAGGACTTCCCCAAGAGACCCAGTACTTC | CASSEIGLPQETQYF
TRBJ1-2 | . | once | TRBV5-6 | 11 | TGTGCCAGCAGCGTCCAGGATAGCTACACCTTC | CASSVQDSYTF
TRBJ2-1 | . | . | TRBV21-1 | 19 | TGTGCCAGCAGCAAAAGCCCCAGGGGGGGACTAGCGGGAGGTAATGAGCAGTTCTTC | CASSKSPRGGLAGGNEQFF
TRBJ2-7 | TRBD2 | . | TRBV3-1/TRBV3-2 | 16 | TGTGCCAGCAGCCAAGCGGCTAGCGGGACTAACTACGAGCAGTACTTC | CASSQAASGTNYEQYF
TRBJ1-2 | . | . | TRBV5-6 | 15 | TGTGCCAGCAGCATCCCCCGGGGGAGGATCTATGGCTACACCTTC | CASSIPRGRIYGYTF
TRBJ1-1 | TRBD1 | . | TRBV10-3 | 13 | TGTGCCATCAGTGGGACAGGGGACACTGAAGCTTTCTTT | CAISGTGDTEAFF